This TCR beta chain stems from a study of T cell responses to AZD1222 COVID-19 vaccine. Notes on the study in general: Spike-specific TCR breadth and depth were elevated following two AZD1222 doses.

Produced via immunoSEQ multiplex PCR; TCRdb's table is partial and in-frame only. The profile shows 130,000 or so clones, roughly 86% of them singletons. Concerning this clone: No antigen is known for it.

The source material was peripheral blood, sampled 28 days after the second AZD1222 dose. The receptor was isolated from an adult who received the AZD1222 COVID-19 vaccine.

CDR3 sequence reads: CATSDLQQGTDTQYF. The CDR3 region has the DNA TGTGCCACCAGTGATTTGCAGCAGGGCACAGATACGCAGTATTTT. The gene calls are TRBV24-1 and TRBJ2-3; D remains unclear. The CDR3 covers 15 residues. V gave up 0 bases and J gave up 1 base, with 7 bases separating them. Germline V lookup: CDR1 KGHDR, CDR2 SFDVKD.